Listed below are T cell receptor beta chains from one sample, sequenced in a study of T-cell reconstitution after alpha-beta-depleted transplantation in children. TCRdb independently ran MiXCR on the PCR reads; one entry per CDR3 protein. The table includes some 600,000 distinct CDR3 sequences, 10% to 15% detected once. Sequencing was performed on PBMCs, mostly from graft donor cells, taken 360 days after TCRalphabeta/CD19-depleted stem cell transplant. The receptors come from a male patient younger than 18 who had a stem cell transplant for acute myeloid leukemia, so the T cells may come from the graft donor. Each CDR3 is given with its conserved first and last residue. Fields, in order: J gene, V gene, D gene, clone size, CDR3 protein, CDR3 DNA. A D gene is named only where the DNA matches it firmly. Clone sizes are given selectively: once, few, many, or a class where the clone is expanded.

>TRBJ2-7|TRBV7-8|TRBD2|many
CASSLARTSVEYF
TGTGCCAGCAGCTTAGCACGGACTAGCGTTGAGTACTTC
>TRBJ2-7|TRBV7-2|TRBD2|few
CASSLAGTSSYVREYF
TGTGCCAGCAGCTTAGCCGGGACTAGCAGTTACGTGAGGGAGTACTTC
>TRBJ2-1|TRBV29-1|TRBD2|many
CSVEMGLEYNEQFF
TGCAGCGTTGAGATGGGACTAGAATACAATGAGCAGTTCTTC
>TRBJ2-1|TRBV24-1|TRBD1|many
CATSDPDRGSYNEQFF
TGTGCCACCAGTGACCCCGACAGGGGCTCCTACAATGAGCAGTTCTTC
>TRBJ1-1|TRBV28|.|.
CASSFVSEVQAFF
TGTGCCAGCAGTTTCGTGTCCGAGGTTCAAGCTTTCTTT
>TRBJ2-7|TRBV7-9|.|.
CASSSGRVGEQYF
TGTGCCAGCAGCTCAGGACGGGTCGGGGAGCAGTACTTC
>TRBJ2-2|TRBV7-9|TRBD2|.
CASISRLAGDTGELFF
TGTGCCAGCATTTCCCGACTAGCGGGAGACACCGGGGAGCTGTTTTTT
>TRBJ1-2|TRBV29-1|TRBD1|few
CSVGGQGALGYTF
TGCAGCGTGGGGGGACAGGGAGCGCTTGGCTACACCTTC
>TRBJ2-7|TRBV6-5|TRBD2|.
CASSYGLAGGGEQYF
TGTGCCAGCAGTTATGGGCTAGCGGGAGGCGGCGAGCAGTACTTC
>TRBJ2-7|TRBV5-1|.|few
CASSLVGSLKEQYF
TGCGCCAGCAGCTTGGTGGGGTCCCTTAAGGAGCAGTACTTC
>TRBJ2-1|TRBV5-1|TRBD2|many
CASSRGLAVDEQFF
TGCGCCAGCAGCAGGGGACTAGCAGTCGATGAGCAGTTCTTC
>TRBJ2-1|TRBV20-1|TRBD2|many
CSATSGSSYEQFF
TGCAGTGCTACCAGCGGGAGTAGCTATGAGCAGTTCTTC
>TRBJ1-2|TRBV29-1|.|few
CSAGGQNYGYTF
TGCAGCGCTGGAGGACAGAACTATGGCTACACCTTC
>TRBJ2-1|TRBV10-3|.|.
CAISVSGPNNEQFF
TGTGCCATCAGTGTCTCGGGGCCGAACAATGAGCAGTTCTTC
>TRBJ2-7|TRBV28|TRBD2|.
CASSLVTAGLVHEQYF
TGTGCCAGCAGTTTAGTAACAGCGGGACTCGTGCACGAGCAGTACTTC
>TRBJ2-7|TRBV7-2|.|few
CASSLVGVNEQYF
TGTGCCAGCAGCTTAGTGGGGGTTAACGAGCAGTACTTC
>TRBJ2-7|TRBV18|.|.
CASSPPAVPKGEQYF
TGTGCCAGCTCACCACCGGCGGTTCCGAAAGGGGAGCAGTACTTC
>TRBJ2-1|TRBV29-1|.|few
CSAPGVGAPFF
TGCAGCGCCCCTGGCGTAGGGGCTCCGTTCTTC
>TRBJ2-7|TRBV3-1|TRBD2|few
CASSQHIPGLAAYEQYF
TGTGCCAGCAGCCAACACATTCCGGGACTAGCGGCCTACGAGCAGTACTTC
>TRBJ1-1|TRBV28|.|many
CASRPTVLTEAFF
TGTGCCAGCAGGCCGACAGTTTTAACTGAAGCTTTCTTT
>TRBJ2-1|TRBV28|TRBD2|few
CASSLLRESSYNEQFF
TGTGCCAGCAGTTTATTGCGGGAGAGCTCCTACAATGAGCAGTTCTTC
>TRBJ2-1|TRBV29-1|TRBD2|many
CSVVGLAGVPNEQFF
TGCAGCGTCGTTGGACTAGCGGGAGTACCCAATGAGCAGTTCTTC
>TRBJ2-1|TRBV19|TRBD2|few
CASSRNPPGLAGVNEQFF
TGTGCCAGTAGTAGGAACCCCCCGGGACTAGCGGGAGTCAATGAGCAGTTCTTC
>TRBJ2-5|TRBV7-2|TRBD1|few
CASSPRRTGRETQYF
TGTGCCAGCAGCCCCCGGAGGACAGGGAGAGAGACCCAGTACTTC
>TRBJ2-5|TRBV12-3/TRBV12-4|TRBD2|few
CASSFRLAGGRGETQYF
TGTGCCAGCAGTTTTCGACTAGCGGGAGGGAGGGGGGAGACCCAGTACTTC
>TRBJ2-1|TRBV4-3|TRBD2|.
CASSQRQASGNSPCEQFF
TGCGCCAGCAGCCAACGCCAGGCTAGCGGGAATTCTCCTTGTGAGCAGTTCTTC
>TRBJ1-6|TRBV11-2|.|many
CASSLIERLNSPLHF
TGTGCCAGCAGCTTAATAGAACGGTTAAATTCACCCCTCCACTTT
>TRBJ2-1|TRBV20-1|.|.
CSARVSWYNEQFF
TGCAGTGCTAGAGTTTCCTGGTACAATGAGCAGTTCTTC
>TRBJ2-7|TRBV25-1|.|few
CASSEGGLYEQYF
TGTGCCAGCAGTGAAGGGGGCCTCTACGAGCAGTACTTC
>TRBJ2-4|TRBV6-2/TRBV6-3|TRBD1|few
CASSYAGQAYVDIQYF
TGTGCCAGCAGTTACGCTGGACAGGCCTATGTGGACATTCAGTACTTC